This T cell receptor beta chain was sequenced during a study of lymphopenia after photon versus proton radiotherapy. General observations from the study: Survival link was tested only in deceased patients; proton benefit remains a possibility. Oligoclonal CD8+ Temra expansion after nadir drove photon patients' diversity drop.

A word on this clone: Its specificity is unknown.

Trimming took off 4 bases at V and 0 bases at J, with 4 bases between the two ends. The CDR3 covers 14 residues. Per germline, CDR1 MGHRA and CDR2 YSYEKL. Profiling relied on immunoSEQ multiplex PCR, and the TCRdb table lists in-frame clones only, not all of them. The table records some 26,000 clones, 81% of them present only once. The chain combines TRBV4-1 with TRBJ1-6, with D unclear. This specimen consisted of peripheral blood, obtained from a patient treated with photon-based radiotherapy. The receptor's source is a man aged 50 or older with gastric cancer. This CDR3 is CASSRGSYNSPLHF. CDR3 bases: TGCGCCAGCAGCCGAGGCTCCTATAATTCACCCCTCCACTTT.